These 3 T cell receptor beta chains were all obtained from the same sample, sequenced in a study of shared clonotypes between healthy human individuals. Using immunoSEQ multiplex PCR, the repertoire was profiled, and TCRdb retains in-frame clones only, with some absent. Altogether under 550,000 clones are present, about 96% being singletons, with the ten largest covering about 0.064%. Sequenced sample: naive CD4+ T cells sorted from blood. Subset here: CD45RA+ positively selected. The receptor source for this set is a woman in her twenties or thirties in good health.

V and J are TRBV30 and TRBJ1-4, with D maybe TRBD1 (5 bases). This CDR3 has 13 residues. Germline CDR1 reads GTSNPN; CDR2 reads SVGIG (reference sequence). Trimming left V 2 bases short and J 7 bases short, with 11 bases between. CDR3 protein: CAWSSGTAEKLFF. CDR3 coding DNA: TGTGCCTGGAGTTCCGGGACGGCTGAAAAACTGTTTTTT. The entire variable domain, with the rest obtained from reference TRBV30 and TRBJ1-4, is as follows: SQTIHQWPATLVQPVGSPLSLECTVEGTSNPNLYWYRQAAGRGLQLLFYSVGIGQISSEVPQNLSASRPQDRQFILSSKKLLLSDSGFYLCAWSSGTAEKLFFGSGTQLSVL.

J is TRBJ1-5 and V is TRBV27; TRBD1 matches at 8 bases. The CDR3 has 15 amino acids. CDR1 is MNHEY, CDR2 SMNVEV, per germline (reference sequence). V gave up 6 bases and J gave up 5 bases; unmatched junction bases: 9. The CDR3 sequence is CASRLTGEGDQPQHF. CDR3 DNA sequence: TGTGCCAGCAGACTGACAGGGGAGGGGGATCAGCCCCAGCATTTT.

The chain couples TRBV28 to TRBJ2-3, with 10 bases aligning to TRBD2. The CDR3 totals 15 residues. V dropped 3 bases and J dropped 4; count of bases not matched to a gene: 4. Germline values: CDR1 MDHEN, CDR2 SYDVKM. The CDR3 nucleotides are TGTGCCAGCAGTTTCAGCGGGAGGGCCTCAGATACGCAGTATTTT. Amino acid sequence: CASSFSGRASDTQYF. The variable domain in full, with the rest retrieved from reference TRBV28 and TRBJ2-3, is DVKVTQSSRYLVKRTGEKVFLECVQDMDHENMFWYRQDPGLGLRLIYFSYDVKMKEKGDIPEGYSVSREKKERFSLILESASTNQTSMYLCASSFSGRASDTQYFGPGTRLTVL.